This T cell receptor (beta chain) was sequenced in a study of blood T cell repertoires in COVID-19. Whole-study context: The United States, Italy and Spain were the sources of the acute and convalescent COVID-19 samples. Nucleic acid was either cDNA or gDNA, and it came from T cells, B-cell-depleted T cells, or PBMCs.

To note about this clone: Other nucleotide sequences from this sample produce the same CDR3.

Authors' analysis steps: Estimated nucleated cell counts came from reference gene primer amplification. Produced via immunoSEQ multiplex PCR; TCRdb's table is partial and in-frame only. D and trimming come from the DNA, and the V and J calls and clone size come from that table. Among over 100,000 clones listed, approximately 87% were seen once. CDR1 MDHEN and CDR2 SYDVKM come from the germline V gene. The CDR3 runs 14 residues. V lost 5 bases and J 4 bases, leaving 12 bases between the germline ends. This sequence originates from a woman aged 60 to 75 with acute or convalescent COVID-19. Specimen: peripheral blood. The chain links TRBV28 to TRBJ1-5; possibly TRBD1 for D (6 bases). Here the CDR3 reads CASSPGQLNQPQHF. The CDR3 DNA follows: TGTGCCAGCAGTCCCGGACAGTTAAATCAGCCCCAGCATTTT.